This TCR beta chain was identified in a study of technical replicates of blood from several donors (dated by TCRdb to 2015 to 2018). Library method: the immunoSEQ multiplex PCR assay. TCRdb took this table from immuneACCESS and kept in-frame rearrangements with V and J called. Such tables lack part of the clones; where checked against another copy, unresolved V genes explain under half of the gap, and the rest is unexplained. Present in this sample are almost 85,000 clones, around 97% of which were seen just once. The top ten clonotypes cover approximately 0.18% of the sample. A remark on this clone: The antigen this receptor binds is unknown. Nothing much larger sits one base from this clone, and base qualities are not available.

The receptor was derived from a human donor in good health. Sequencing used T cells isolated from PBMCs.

The DNA sequence reads TGTGCCAGCAGCTTAGATACAGGGGGCAACTCTGGAAACACCATATATTTT. Its translation reads: CASSLDTGGNSGNTIYF. The chain was built from TRBV11-2 and TRBJ1-3, and 9 junction bases match TRBD1. The CDR3, from cysteine to phenylalanine, totals 17 residues. Just the 51-base CDR3 DNA is kept, in frame starting at base 1. After removal of 0 bases from V and 0 bases from J, the junction retains 3 bases not matched to a gene. Per the germline V gene, SGHAT is the CDR1 and FQNNGV is the CDR2. Beyond the CDR3, the reference TRBV11-2 and TRBJ1-3 genes provide the residues; the full variable domain reads: EAGVAQSPRYKIIEKRQSVAFWCNPISGHATLYWYQQILGQGPKLLIQFQNNGVVDDSQLPKDRFSAERLKGVDSTLKIQPAKLEDSAVYLCASSLDTGGNSGNTIYFGEGSWLTVV.